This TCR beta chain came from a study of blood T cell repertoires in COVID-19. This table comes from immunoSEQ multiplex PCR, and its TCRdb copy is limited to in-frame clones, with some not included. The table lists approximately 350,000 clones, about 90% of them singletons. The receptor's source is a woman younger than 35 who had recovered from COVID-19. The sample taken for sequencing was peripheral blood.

Here the CDR3 reads CASSSYRGGRSHNEQFF. For the CDR3, the DNA is TGTGCCAGCAGCTCCTACCGGGGAGGGAGGAGTCACAATGAGCAGTTCTTC. The chain joins TRBV11-2 to TRBJ2-1, with 7 bases lining up with TRBD2. V dropped 4 bases and J dropped 5; count of bases not matched to a gene: 14. Looked up from germline, CDR1 is SGHAT and CDR2 is FQNNGV. The CDR3 runs 17 residues.